These 26 T cell receptor beta chains came from one sample sequenced in a study of HIV-infected patients and healthy controls. Alpha and beta constant-region primers primed reverse transcription of around 550 ng RNA. Each of the alpha and beta chains got its own library through chain-specific third strand synthesis with indices. TCRdb independently ran MiXCR on the 5' RACE reads; one entry per CDR3 protein. The sample includes under 5,000 distinct CDR3 sequences, roughly 5.5% of them seen just once. Follow-up blood was drawn about 14 weeks, roughly three months, after antiretroviral therapy began. The repertoire came from unfractionated whole blood and reflected all unsorted peripheral T cells. This sample comprised blood, obtained during antiretroviral therapy. All receptors derive from an adult with HIV infection.

This clonotype is classed as medium-sized. The chain employs TRBV6-2 or TRBV6-3 and TRBJ2-1, with 8 bases aligning to TRBD2. The germline CDR1 and CDR2 sequences are MNHEY and SVGEGT. J was trimmed by 4 bases and V by 2 bases; bases with no gene match: 10. The CDR3 extends over 17 amino acids. In DNA, the CDR3 is TGTGCCAGCAGTTACGATAATAGCGGGATGAAGTACAATGAGCAGTTCTTC. Its translation is CASSYDNSGMKYNEQFF.

This CDR3 reads CASSQDQSTDTQYF. The CDR3 region has the DNA TGTGCCAGCAGCCAAGATCAGAGCACAGATACGCAGTATTTT. The chain has TRBV14 and TRBJ2-3; no reliable D call. The germline V gene encodes CDR1 SGHDN and CDR2 FVKESK. This CDR3 contains 14 residues. Trimming pared 0 bases from V and 0 bases from J, leaving 4 bases between.

In its sample, this clonotype was seen many times. The chain combines TRBV19 with TRBJ1-5, with 8 bases lining up with TRBD1. Germline loops: CDR1 LNHDA, CDR2 SQIVND (reference sequence). CDR3 length equals 17 residues. V gave up 4 bases and J gave up 7 bases; unmatched junction bases: 15. For the CDR3, the DNA is TGTGCCAGTAGTAGGACCCAGGGGGCAAATGGAAAGCAGCCCCAGCATTTT. This translates into CASSRTQGANGKQPQHF.

This clonotype was detected a few times. The chain links TRBV13 to TRBJ1-4; maybe TRBD1 (6 bases). The germline V gene has CDR1 PRHDT and CDR2 FYEKMQ (reference sequence). CDR3 length equals 16 residues. V was trimmed by 4 bases and J by 0 bases, leaving 12 bases between them. Here the CDR3 reads CASSSTGTTTNEKLFF. DNA of the CDR3: TGTGCCAGCAGCTCCACAGGGACAACAACTAATGAAAAACTGTTTTTT.

This clonotype was detected ten times or more. The chain uses TRBV21-1 and TRBJ1-4; the table's D gene call, TRBD1, was not cross checked with the DNA. TRBV21-1 is recorded as a pseudogene. This CDR3 comprises 15 residues. The CDR3 nucleotides read TGTGCCAGCAGCAAAGGGCGGGGCCTTTGGGAAAAACTGTTTTTT. Protein: CASSKGRGLWEKLFF.

This clonotype is medium-sized. The chain carries TRBV5-4 and TRBJ2-5; no clear D. Trimming stripped 3 bases from V and 2 bases from J, with 8 bases between. Germline assignment: CDR1 SGHNT and CDR2 YYREEE (reference sequence). The CDR3 length is 13 residues. The CDR3 loop is CASSSSVQETQYF. In nucleotides, the CDR3 is TGTGCCAGCAGCTCGTCCGTACAAGAGACCCAGTACTTC.

By share, this clonotype counts as medium-sized (0.01 to 0.1%). The chain combines TRBV12-3 or TRBV12-4 with TRBJ2-1; tentatively, D is TRBD2 (5 bases). Between the trimmed V and J ends, which lost 7 bases and 8 bases, there was a span of 18 bases. This CDR3 comprises 14 residues. CDR3 in amino acids: CASIAEGAVYEQFF. The CDR3 coding sequence is TGTGCCAGCATCGCAGAGGGCGCGGTATATGAGCAGTTCTTC.

The chain employs TRBV25-1 and TRBJ2-7, with 9 bases identical to TRBD1. The length of the CDR3 is 16 residues. Unmatched junction bases numbered 7, after V lost 0 bases and J lost 4 bases. The germline V gene has CDR1 MGHDK and CDR2 SYGVNS. CDR3 DNA sequence: TGTGCCAGCAGTGAATATAGCGACAGGGGGACATACGAGCAGTACTTC. Its protein is CASSEYSDRGTYEQYF.

The gene calls are TRBV6-5 and TRBJ1-4, with a weak D call TRBD1 (6 bases). There are 15 residues in the CDR3. V shed 0 bases and J shed 3 bases, with 8 bases lying between them. CDR1 and CDR2 (germline): MNHEY, SVGAGI. CDR3 bases: TGTGCCAGCAGTTACTCGGGGGCTGCTAATGAAAAACTGTTTTTT. Translation gives CASSYSGAANEKLFF.

The CDR3 nucleotides read TGTGCCAGCAGTTACGAGGGGATCTCTGGAAACACCATATATTTT. This translates into CASSYEGISGNTIYF. The chain recombines TRBV6-5 with TRBJ1-3; perhaps TRBD1 as D (5 bases). There are 15 residues in the CDR3. V was clipped by 2 bases and J by 0 bases, with 8 bases between them. The germline CDR1 and CDR2 sequences are MNHEY and SVGAGI.

The sample holds a few counts of this clonotype. This chain joins TRBV5-5 and TRBJ1-6; D is possibly TRBD1 (6 bases). The germline V gene encodes CDR1 SGHKS and CDR2 YYEKEE (reference sequence). This CDR3 is 16 amino acids long. Trimming took off 2 bases at V and 4 bases at J, with 13 bases between the two ends. This CDR3 is CASSFPGALYNSPLHF. CDR3 nucleotides: TGTGCCAGCAGCTTCCCAGGGGCGCTATATAATTCACCCCTCCACTTT.

This clonotype was counted at least ten times. The chain employs TRBV6-1 and TRBJ1-5, with no clear D. V lost 3 bases to trimming and J lost 8 bases, with 8 bases between them. The germline V gene has CDR1 MNHNS and CDR2 SASEGT. This CDR3 spans 12 amino acids. CDR3 region: CASSDVWKPQHF. As DNA, the CDR3 is TGTGCCAGCAGTGATGTCTGGAAGCCCCAGCATTTT.

This clonotype is medium-sized (0.01 to 0.1%). The V gene is TRBV12-3 or TRBV12-4, the J gene TRBJ2-5; 7 bases match TRBD2. V was clipped by 4 bases and J by 2 bases; unmatched bases: 4. The CDR3 has 14 residues. CDR3 nucleotides: TGTGCCAGCAGTTCCGGGACTATGCAAGAGACCCAGTACTTC. It encodes CASSSGTMQETQYF.

Judged by abundance, this clonotype is medium-sized. For the CDR3, the DNA is TGCAGTGCTAGACGCAGGGACAACTTACTCTATGGCTACACCTTC. Protein: CSARRRDNLLYGYTF. The chain links TRBV20-1 to TRBJ1-2; weak D call: TRBD1 (6 bases). V lost 2 bases and J 4 bases, leaving 17 bases between the germline ends. Germline V lookup: CDR1 DFQATT, CDR2 SNEGSKA (reference sequence). This CDR3 is built from 15 residues.

This chain uses TRBV3-1 with TRBJ2-1; 9 nucleotides line up with TRBD2. From germline, CDR1 is LGHDT and CDR2 YNNKEL (reference sequence). With 4 bases clipped from V and 4 bases from J, the junction kept 5 bases outside the gene matches. This CDR3 has 15 residues. The CDR3 sequence is CASSLAGDPYNEQFF. In nucleotides, the CDR3 is TGTGCCAGCAGCCTAGCGGGAGATCCATACAATGAGCAGTTCTTC.

By share, this clonotype counts as medium-sized (0.01 to 0.1%). This rearrangement joins TRBV28 to TRBJ1-6, with D unclear. The V gene lost 3 bases and the J gene lost 8 bases, with 11 bases spanning the gap. The germline V gene encodes CDR1 MDHEN and CDR2 SYDVKM. The CDR3 totals 14 residues. Here the CDR3 reads CASSFPALHSPLHF. For the CDR3, the DNA is TGTGCCAGCAGTTTCCCAGCCTTACATTCACCCCTCCACTTT.

This clonotype came up many times. This chain joins TRBV9 and TRBJ2-3; D is possibly TRBD1 (6 bases). V was pared by 1 base and J by 6 bases, with 21 bases between. The CDR3 contains 17 residues. The germline gives CDR1 SGDLS, CDR2 YYNGEE. CDR3 in DNA: TGTGCCAGCAGCGTACTCCGGGACAAAGGGTCTAGGGATACGCAGTATTTT. Translating gives CASSVLRDKGSRDTQYF.

This clonotype is categorized as medium-sized. V usage is TRBV20-1 and J usage is TRBJ1-1, with D perhaps TRBD1 (6 bases). V gave up 3 bases and J gave up 0 bases, with 17 bases separating them. The germline V gene has CDR1 DFQATT and CDR2 SNEGSKA (reference sequence). There are 16 residues in the CDR3. CDR3 loop: CSARRGGGRLNTEAFF. CDR3 DNA sequence: TGCAGTGCTAGGCGTGGGGGGGGGCGCCTGAACACTGAAGCTTTCTTT.

As regards this clonotype: A clone one base away is much larger, so this may be a read error. Written as DNA, the CDR3 is TGTGCCATCAGTGAGCTTGAGCGGGGAACCCAAGAGACCCAGTACTTC. Its translation: CAISELERGTQETQYF. V usage is TRBV10-3 and J usage is TRBJ2-5; 7 bases are a match to TRBD2. The germline gives CDR1 ENHRY, CDR2 SYGVKD. The CDR3 sequence is 16 residues long. The ends lost 2 bases at V and 1 base at J; junction bases unmatched: 7.

This clonotype is classed as medium-sized (0.01 to 0.1%). The chain couples TRBV15 to TRBJ2-3; TRBD2 might be the D (6 bases). Germline assignment: CDR1 LNHNV and CDR2 YYDKDF (reference sequence). V dropped 0 bases and J dropped 2 bases, with 15 bases sitting between them. The CDR3 has 17 amino acids. This CDR3 is CATSRDRVTSPTDTQYF. CDR3 in DNA: TGTGCCACCAGCAGAGATCGGGTGACTAGTCCCACAGATACGCAGTATTTT. Supplemented by reference TRBV15 and TRBJ2-3, the full variable domain reads DAMVIQNPRYQVTQFGKPVTLSCSQTLNHNVMYWYQQKSSQAPKLLFHYYDKDFNNEADTPDNFQSRRPNTSFCFLDIRSPGLGDTAMYLCATSRDRVTSPTDTQYFGPGTRLTVL.

Relative to its sample, this clonotype is medium-sized. This chain uses TRBV7-3 with TRBJ2-1; 10 bases line up with TRBD2. The CDR3 is 15 amino acids. J was trimmed by 8 bases and V by 2 bases; bases with no gene match: 6. Germline CDR1 reads SGHTA; CDR2 reads FQGTGA. The CDR3 protein is CASSLSTSGTHEQFF. CDR3 coding DNA: TGTGCCAGCAGCTTATCAACTAGCGGGACCCATGAGCAGTTCTTC.

Within the sample, this clonotype is medium-sized. The chain uses TRBV5-1 and TRBJ1-1, with 8 nucleotides matching TRBD1. V shed 0 bases, J shed 0 bases, and the junction held 10 bases outside the gene matches. Germline assignment: CDR1 SGHRS and CDR2 YFSETQ. CDR3 length equals 18 residues. CDR3 sequence (DNA): TGCGCCAGCAGCTTGGGCCCGACAGGGGCCCTCATGAACACTGAAGCTTTCTTT. Its protein product is CASSLGPTGALMNTEAFF.

This clonotype was counted many times. The chain recombines TRBV2 with TRBJ2-5; TRBD2 matches at 9 bases. After removal of 6 bases from V and 0 bases from J, the junction contained 5 bases not matched to a gene. CDR1 is SNHLY, CDR2 FYNNEI, per germline. The CDR3 is 15 amino acids. This CDR3 is CASRVAGANQETQYF. DNA for the CDR3: TGTGCCAGCAGAGTAGCGGGAGCTAACCAAGAGACCCAGTACTTC.

In its sample, this clonotype was seen many times. The chain is built from TRBV7-8 and TRBJ1-2, with D perhaps matching TRBD1 (6 bases). This CDR3 contains 15 residues. V was shortened by 2 bases and J by 4 bases, with 14 bases between the two germline ends. Germline assignment: CDR1 SGHVS and CDR2 FQNEAQ. The CDR3 loop is CASSLYQGPSYGYTF. CDR3 DNA sequence: TGTGCCAGCAGCTTATATCAGGGGCCTTCCTATGGCTACACCTTC.

This clonotype is medium-sized. The chain has TRBV2 and TRBJ2-5; 7 positions agree with TRBD1. CDR3 length: 14 amino acids. Germline CDR1 and CDR2: SNHLY and FYNNEI. The ends lost 10 bases at V and 2 bases at J; junction bases unmatched: 10. DNA of the CDR3: TGTGCCACCTCCCCCCCGGGACAGCAAGAGACCCAGTACTTC. Amino acid sequence: CATSPPGQQETQYF. Supplemented by reference TRBV2 and TRBJ2-5, the full variable domain reads EPEVTQTPSHQVTQMGQEVILRCVPISNHLYFYWYRQILGQKVEFLVSFYNNEISEKSEIFDDQFSVERPDGSNFTLKIRSTKLEDSAMYFCATSPPGQQETQYFGPGTRLLVL.

This clonotype counts as medium-sized (0.01 to 0.1%). The J gene is TRBJ2-7, the V gene TRBV12-3 or TRBV12-4, with 8 bases matching TRBD2. The trim removed 5 bases at V and 3 bases at J, leaving 3 bases unmatched. There are 13 residues in the CDR3. CDR3 nucleotide sequence: TGTGCCAGCAGTAGAGGGACTAGCTACGAGCAGTACTTC. Amino acid sequence: CASSRGTSYEQYF.